This T cell receptor beta chain derives from a study of OX40 agonist ivuxolimab in advanced cancers. Across the whole study: Head and neck, renal cell, melanoma or hepatocellular carcinoma were the cancers that dose-escalation patients had. Three patients showed partial responses: one hepatocellular carcinoma and two cutaneous melanoma cases.

Study observations and caveats: Clones of CD4+ and CD8+ blood T cells grew by week 6 at doses of 0.1 to 3.0 mg/kg. Some nonresponders also had low normalized T-cell clonal expansion.

Per germline, CDR1 SGHDN and CDR2 FVKESK. Losses at the gene ends were 3 bases for V and 6 bases for J; bases not matched to a gene: 6. This CDR3 has 15 residues. This clone came up a few times. The antigen remains undetermined. Produced via immunoSEQ multiplex PCR; TCRdb's table is partial and in-frame only. The repertoire consists of around 70,000 clones, with under 85% occurring once and the leading ten covering under 2.5%. The sequence was obtained from an adult with an advanced solid tumor such as melanoma, head and neck, liver or kidney cancer. The chain carries TRBV14 and TRBJ2-1; 9 nucleotides align to TRBD1. This material consisted of CD4+ or CD8+ T cells sorted from blood, taken in a trial of the OX40 agonist ivuxolimab. The CDR3 loop is CASSHWGQGSNEQFF. CDR3 bases: TGTGCCAGCAGCCACTGGGGACAGGGATCCAATGAGCAGTTCTTC. Filled out from reference TRBV14 and TRBJ2-1, the complete variable domain reads EAGVTQFPSHSVIEKGQTVTLRCDPISGHDNLYWYRRVMGKEIKFLLHFVKESKQDESGMPNNRFLAERTGGTYSTLKVQPAELEDSGVYFCASSHWGQGSNEQFFGPGTRLTVL.